Shown below are 27 T cell receptor beta chains from a single sample sequenced in a study of blood T cell dynamics during melanoma immunotherapy. Method: immunoSEQ multiplex PCR; TCRdb's copy keeps in-frame clones and lacks some. The table shows approximately 15,000 clones, with 80% to 95% occurring only once. Time point reported: week 3, after first cycle of checkpoint inhibitor. The sample in question was blood, obtained from a patient treated with checkpoint blockade. Every receptor here comes from a human donor with melanoma.

V and J are TRBV30 and TRBJ2-2; a possible D gene is TRBD1 (6 bases). This CDR3 contains 14 residues. Looked up from germline, CDR1 is GTSNPN and CDR2 is SVGIG (reference sequence). Trimming removed 3 bases from V and 4 bases from J, with 12 bases in between. The CDR3 nucleotides read TGTGCCTGGAGCATCACAGGGTTCACCGGGGAGCTGTTTTTT. Protein product: CAWSITGFTGELFF. The variable domain in full, with the rest retrieved from reference TRBV30 and TRBJ2-2, is SQTIHQWPATLVQPVGSPLSLECTVEGTSNPNLYWYRQAAGRGLQLLFYSVGIGQISSEVPQNLSASRPQDRQFILSSKKLLLSDSGFYLCAWSITGFTGELFFGEGSRLTVL.

The chain joins TRBV7-9 to TRBJ1-1; D call uncertain. Germline values: CDR1 SEHNR, CDR2 FQNEAQ (reference sequence). V dropped 3 bases and J dropped 1 base, with 3 bases sitting between them. The CDR3 totals 12 residues. CDR3 in DNA: TGTGCCAGCAGCTTGGAGAACACTGAAGCTTTCTTT. Its translation is CASSLENTEAFF.

The genes are TRBV19 and TRBJ2-1; TRBD2 matches 8 bases. V trimming: 3 bases; J trimming: 0 bases; junction bases outside the gene matches: 1. Germline V gene lookup returns CDR1 LNHDA and CDR2 SQIVND (reference sequence). The CDR3 runs to 15 residues. The CDR3 DNA sequence: TGTGCCAGTAGTATTAGCGGGGTCTCCTACAATGAGCAGTTCTTC. This codes for CASSISGVSYNEQFF.

The chain is built from TRBV29-1 and TRBJ1-1; no clear D gene. The germline CDR1 and CDR2 sequences are SQVTM and ANQGSEA. The CDR3 is 13 amino acids. V dropped 1 base and J dropped 1 base, with 7 bases sitting between them. CDR3 coding DNA: TGCAGCGTTGAAGGGCAGACGAACACTGAAGCTTTCTTT. Translating gives CSVEGQTNTEAFF.

The chain has TRBV13 and TRBJ1-3; the D gene is possibly TRBD1 (5 bases). With 5 bases removed from V and 3 bases from J, the gap between germline ends came to 14 bases. Germline V gives CDR1 PRHDT, CDR2 FYEKMQ (reference sequence). CDR3 size: 15 residues. The CDR3 reads CASSPTGTVGNTIYF. Written as DNA, the CDR3 is TGTGCCAGCAGCCCAACCGGGACGGTTGGAAACACCATATATTTT.

The chain links TRBV7-9 to TRBJ1-2; tentatively, D is TRBD1 (5 bases). The V gene's germline CDR1 is SEHNR and CDR2 FQNEAQ (reference sequence). V was pared by 1 base and J by 2 bases, with 8 bases between. This CDR3 comprises 14 residues. The CDR3 DNA reads TGTGCCAGCAGCTTAGGACAGCCCAACTATGGCTACACCTTC. Protein sequence: CASSLGQPNYGYTF.

The chain couples TRBV9 to TRBJ2-1; no definite D call. Germline CDR1 SGDLS, CDR2 YYNGEE. V was trimmed by 4 bases and J by 7 bases, leaving 27 bases between them. The CDR3 spans 18 residues. The CDR3 coding sequence is TGTGCCAGCAGCACCCATAGGCTGCTCTCGGTATCAGAGAATGAGCAGTTCTTC. Translation: CASSTHRLLSVSENEQFF.

The chain couples TRBV30 to TRBJ2-5; tentative D call: TRBD2 (6 bases). Germline CDR1 reads GTSNPN; CDR2 reads SVGIG (reference sequence). V was clipped by 2 bases and J by 4 bases, with 8 bases between them. This CDR3 contains 12 residues. The CDR3, as DNA: TGTGCCTGGAGTCACGGGAGAGAGACCCAGTACTTC. This sequence encodes CAWSHGRETQYF. Full variable domain (rest looked up from reference TRBV30 and TRBJ2-5): SQTIHQWPATLVQPVGSPLSLECTVEGTSNPNLYWYRQAAGRGLQLLFYSVGIGQISSEVPQNLSASRPQDRQFILSSKKLLLSDSGFYLCAWSHGRETQYFGPGTRLLVL.

The J gene is TRBJ2-7, the V gene TRBV11-2; a weak D match, TRBD1 (6 bases). With 6 bases removed from V and 3 bases from J, the gap between germline ends came to 15 bases. The CDR3 contains 14 residues. Germline lookup yields CDR1 SGHAT and CDR2 FQNNGV. The CDR3 here is CASSSLQGNYEQYF. As DNA, the CDR3 is TGTGCCAGCAGTTCCCTCCAGGGGAACTACGAGCAGTACTTC.

The CDR3 protein is CSVEGTSGTSGGQYF. The CDR3 DNA is TGCAGCGTTGAAGGGACTAGCGGGACGTCAGGCGGGCAGTACTTC. The chain is built from TRBV29-1 and TRBJ2-7; 12 bases are a match to TRBD2. Germline CDR1 and CDR2: SQVTM and ANQGSEA. This CDR3 contains 15 residues. Trimming took 1 base from V and 9 from J; bases not matched to a gene: 10.

The chain uses TRBV14 and TRBJ1-1; no clear D. Per germline, CDR1 SGHDN and CDR2 FVKESK. The CDR3 loop spans 13 amino acids. Trimming removed 5 bases at V and 4 bases at J, with 11 bases between. The CDR3 sequence: CASSSVGVTEAFF. For the CDR3, the DNA is TGTGCCAGCAGCTCAGTCGGGGTCACTGAAGCTTTCTTT.

The chain is built from TRBV14 and TRBJ1-1; tentative D call: TRBD1 (5 bases). Trimming removed 6 bases from V and 10 bases from J, with 12 bases in between. Germline V CDR1 and CDR2: SGHDN, FVKESK. The CDR3 loop spans 11 amino acids. This CDR3 is CASRLGGVAFF. Here the CDR3 DNA reads TGTGCCAGCAGACTCGGGGGAGTAGCTTTCTTT.

The chain couples TRBV2 to TRBJ2-1; D not certain. The germline V gene encodes CDR1 SNHLY and CDR2 FYNNEI. There are 14 residues in the CDR3. The V and J ends lost 4 bases and 6 bases respectively, with 13 bases between them. The CDR3 bases are TGTGCCAGCAGTGTAGTTGGCCTAGGCAATGAGCAGTTCTTC. Protein sequence: CASSVVGLGNEQFF.

J is TRBJ1-6 and V is TRBV10-1; no definite D call. Germline V gives CDR1 WNHNN, CDR2 SYGVQD (reference sequence). The CDR3 totals 13 residues. Trimming stripped 3 bases from V and 9 bases from J, with 9 bases between. CDR3 loop: CASSEDPGSPLHF. The CDR3 DNA follows: TGCGCCAGCAGTGAAGACCCCGGTTCACCCCTCCACTTT.

The CDR3 region is CATSRDKSGQVYEQYF. CDR3 nucleotide sequence: TGTGCCACCAGCAGAGATAAGTCGGGACAGGTCTACGAGCAGTACTTC. This rearrangement joins TRBV15 to TRBJ2-7; the match to TRBD1 covers 8 bases. The CDR3 covers 16 residues. Germline CDR1 reads LNHNV; CDR2 reads YYDKDF (reference sequence). J gave up 3 bases and V 0 bases, and 7 bases lay outside the gene matches.

V gene TRBV7-6 combines with J gene TRBJ2-3; 7 nucleotides match TRBD2. Losses at the gene ends were 1 base for V and 2 bases for J; bases not matched to a gene: 6. The CDR3 sequence is 16 residues long. Germline V lookup: CDR1 SGHVS, CDR2 FNYEAQ. Here the CDR3 reads CASSLVASGYTDTQYF. The CDR3 nucleotides are TGTGCCAGCAGCTTAGTGGCTAGCGGATACACAGATACGCAGTATTTT.

V usage is TRBV7-3 and J usage is TRBJ2-1, with 7 bases matching TRBD1. V trimming: 4 bases; J trimming: 7 bases; junction bases outside the gene matches: 25. The CDR3 loop spans 20 amino acids. CDR1 and CDR2 from the germline V gene are SGHTA and FQGTGA. CDR3 nucleotides: TGTGCCAGCAGCTCCTCCGGGACAGAGCCTATTAGCAGGTCAATGAATGAGCAGTTCTTC. The encoded protein is CASSSSGTEPISRSMNEQFF.

The chain uses TRBV7-9 and TRBJ2-2; 8 nucleotides align to TRBD2. V dropped 5 bases and J dropped 5; count of bases not matched to a gene: 7. Germline CDR1 and CDR2: SEHNR and FQNEAQ (reference sequence). This CDR3 spans 15 amino acids. CDR3 in amino acids: CASSRGLAVTGELFF. CDR3 sequence (DNA): TGTGCCAGCAGCCGAGGACTAGCCGTTACCGGGGAGCTGTTTTTT. The full variable domain, with the rest looked up from reference TRBV7-9 and TRBJ2-2, is DTGVSQNPRHKITKRGQNVTFRCDPISEHNRLYWYRQTLGQGPEFLTYFQNEAQLEKSRLLSDRFSAERPKGSFSTLEIQRTEQGDSAMYLCASSRGLAVTGELFFGEGSRLTVL.

The chain recombines TRBV7-8 with TRBJ2-3; D gene ambiguous. Trimming left V 6 bases short and J 6 bases short, with 13 bases between. The CDR3 totals 13 residues. The germline CDR1 and CDR2 sequences are SGHVS and FQNEAQ. CDR3 sequence reads: CASRRWSRDTQYF. In DNA, the CDR3 is TGTGCCAGCAGAAGATGGTCCCGCGATACGCAGTATTTT.

The chain uses TRBV4-1 and TRBJ2-3; 7 bases are shared with TRBD2. The CDR3 has 17 residues. J was trimmed by 4 bases and V by 0 bases; bases with no gene match: 10. CDR1 and CDR2 from the germline V gene are MGHRA and YSYEKL. CDR3 protein: CASSQDGGGSSADTQYF. The CDR3 nucleotides read TGCGCCAGCAGCCAAGATGGGGGGGGATCGAGCGCAGATACGCAGTATTTT.

In its sample, this clone was seen once. The V gene is TRBV30, the J gene TRBJ2-2, with TRBD1 matching 8 bases. V was pared by 5 bases and J by 0 bases, with 2 bases of the junction left unmatched. CDR3 size: 14 residues. Germline-derived CDR1 and CDR2 are GTSNPN and SVGIG (reference sequence). The CDR3 protein is CAWDRGSNTGELFF. CDR3 nucleotide sequence: TGTGCCTGGGACAGGGGATCGAACACCGGGGAGCTGTTTTTT. Full variable domain (remainder filled in from reference TRBV30 and TRBJ2-2): SQTIHQWPATLVQPVGSPLSLECTVEGTSNPNLYWYRQAAGRGLQLLFYSVGIGQISSEVPQNLSASRPQDRQFILSSKKLLLSDSGFYLCAWDRGSNTGELFFGEGSRLTVL.

In this sample, this clone turned up once. The chain is built from TRBV6-1 and TRBJ2-2; 9 bases match TRBD2. V lost 6 bases to trimming and J lost 5 bases; unmatched junction nucleotides: 7. Germline loops: CDR1 MNHNS, CDR2 SASEGT. This CDR3 region has 15 residues. The CDR3 DNA reads TGTGCCAGCAGCGGCGCGGGGGGGTCGACCGGGGAGCTGTTTTTT. Translating it yields CASSGAGGSTGELFF.

In this sample, this clone turned up once. The V gene is TRBV29-1, the J gene TRBJ2-1; TRBD1 matches at 9 bases. Germline V gene sequence: CDR1 SQVTM, CDR2 ANQGSEA. With V trimmed by 7 bases and J by 7 bases, 14 bases remained unmatched. The CDR3 runs 15 residues. This CDR3 reads CSAPGGQGVKNEQFF. CDR3 nucleotides: TGCAGCGCCCCAGGGGGACAGGGTGTAAAGAATGAGCAGTTCTTC.

Points on this clone: One junction end disagrees with the germline gene, perhaps due to a read error. The V and J genes are TRBV23-1 and TRBJ2-7; D is uncertain. TRBV23-1 is given ORF status, its function remaining uncertain. The CDR3 has 11 amino acids. The CDR3 sequence is CARSPLYEQYF. The CDR3 nucleotides read TGCGCCAGGAGTCCCCTATACGAGCAGTACTTC.

The V and J genes are TRBV29-1 and TRBJ2-1; D is uncertain. V lost 6 bases, J lost 2 bases, and 8 bases lay in between. This CDR3 is 12 amino acids long. From germline, CDR1 is SQVTM and CDR2 ANQGSEA. CDR3 region: CSVDLTYNEQFF. CDR3 nucleotide sequence: TGCAGCGTGGACCTTACCTACAATGAGCAGTTCTTC.

This clone appeared a single time. The rearrangement links TRBV25-1 to TRBJ2-3; D unresolved. The CDR3 extends over 13 amino acids. Germline loops: CDR1 MGHDK, CDR2 SYGVNS. V was cut by 4 bases and J by 4 bases, with 9 bases left in between. The CDR3: CASSGTSPDTQYF. Here the CDR3 DNA reads TGTGCCAGCAGTGGAACGTCCCCAGATACGCAGTATTTT.

The rearrangement joins TRBV7-3 to TRBJ2-1; weak D call: TRBD1 (5 bases). This CDR3 has 11 residues. CDR1 is SGHTA, CDR2 FQGTGA, per germline. V shed 5 bases and J shed 7 bases, with 6 bases lying between them. The CDR3 DNA follows: TGTGCCAGCAGCAGGGGAAATGAGCAGTTCTTC. As protein: CASSRGNEQFF.